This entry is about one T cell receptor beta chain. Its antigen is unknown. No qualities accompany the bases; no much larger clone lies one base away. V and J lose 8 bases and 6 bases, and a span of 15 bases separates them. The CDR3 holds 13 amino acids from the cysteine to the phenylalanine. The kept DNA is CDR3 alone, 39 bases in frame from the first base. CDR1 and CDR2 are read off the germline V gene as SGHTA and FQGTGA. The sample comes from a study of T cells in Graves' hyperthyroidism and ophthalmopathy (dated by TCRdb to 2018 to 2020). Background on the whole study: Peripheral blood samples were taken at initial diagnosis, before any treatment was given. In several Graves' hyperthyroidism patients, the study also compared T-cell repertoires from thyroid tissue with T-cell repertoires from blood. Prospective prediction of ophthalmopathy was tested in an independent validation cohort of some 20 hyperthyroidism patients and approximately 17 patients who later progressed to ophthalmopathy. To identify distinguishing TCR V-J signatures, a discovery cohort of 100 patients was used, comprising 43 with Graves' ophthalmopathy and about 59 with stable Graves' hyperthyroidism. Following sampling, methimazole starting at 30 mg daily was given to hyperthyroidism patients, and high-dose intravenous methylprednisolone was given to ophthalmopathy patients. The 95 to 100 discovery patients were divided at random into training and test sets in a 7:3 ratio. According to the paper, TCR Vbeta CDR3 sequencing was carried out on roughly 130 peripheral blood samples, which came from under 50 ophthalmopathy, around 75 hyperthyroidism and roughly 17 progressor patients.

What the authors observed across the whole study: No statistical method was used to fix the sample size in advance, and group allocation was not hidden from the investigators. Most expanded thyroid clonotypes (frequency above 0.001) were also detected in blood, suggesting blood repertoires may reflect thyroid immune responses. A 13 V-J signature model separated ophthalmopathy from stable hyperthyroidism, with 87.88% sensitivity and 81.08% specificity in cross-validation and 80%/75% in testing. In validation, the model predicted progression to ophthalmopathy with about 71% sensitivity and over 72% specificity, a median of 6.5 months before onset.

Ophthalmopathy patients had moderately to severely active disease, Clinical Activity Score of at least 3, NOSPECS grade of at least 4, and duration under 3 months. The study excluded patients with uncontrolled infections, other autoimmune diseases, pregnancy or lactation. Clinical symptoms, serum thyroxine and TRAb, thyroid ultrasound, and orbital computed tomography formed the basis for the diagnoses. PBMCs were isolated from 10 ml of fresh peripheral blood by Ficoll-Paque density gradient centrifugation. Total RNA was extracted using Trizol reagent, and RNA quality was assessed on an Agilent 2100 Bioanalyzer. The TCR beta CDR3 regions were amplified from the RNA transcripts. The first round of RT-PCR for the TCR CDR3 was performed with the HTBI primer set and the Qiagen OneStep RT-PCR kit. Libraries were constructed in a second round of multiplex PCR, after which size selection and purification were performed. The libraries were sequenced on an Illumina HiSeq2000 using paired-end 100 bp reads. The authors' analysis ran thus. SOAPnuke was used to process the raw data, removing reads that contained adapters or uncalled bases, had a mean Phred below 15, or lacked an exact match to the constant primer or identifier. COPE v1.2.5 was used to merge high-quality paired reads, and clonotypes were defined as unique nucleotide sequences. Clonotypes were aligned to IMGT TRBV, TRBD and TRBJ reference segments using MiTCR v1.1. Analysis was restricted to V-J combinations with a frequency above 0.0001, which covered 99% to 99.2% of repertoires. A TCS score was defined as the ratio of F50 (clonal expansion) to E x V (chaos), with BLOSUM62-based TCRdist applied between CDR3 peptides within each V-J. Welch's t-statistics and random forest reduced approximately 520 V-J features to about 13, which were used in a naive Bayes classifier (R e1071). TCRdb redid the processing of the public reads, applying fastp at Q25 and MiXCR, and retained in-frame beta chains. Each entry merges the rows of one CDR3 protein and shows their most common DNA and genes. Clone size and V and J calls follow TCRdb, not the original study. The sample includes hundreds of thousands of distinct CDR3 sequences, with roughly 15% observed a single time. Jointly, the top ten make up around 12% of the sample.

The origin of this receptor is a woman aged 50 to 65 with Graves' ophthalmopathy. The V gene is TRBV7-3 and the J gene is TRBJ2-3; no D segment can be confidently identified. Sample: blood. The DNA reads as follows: TGTGCCAGCCCACCCCCAAAAGGGGATACGCAGTATTTT. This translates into CASPPPKGDTQYF. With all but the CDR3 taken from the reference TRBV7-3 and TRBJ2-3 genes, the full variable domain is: GAGVSQTPSNKVTEKGKYVELRCDPISGHTALYWYRQSLGQGPEFLIYFQGTGAADDSGLPNDRFFAVRPEGSVSTLKIQRTERGDSAVYLCASPPPKGDTQYFGPGTRLTVL.